This T cell receptor (beta chain) was identified during a study of regulatory T cells in long-lasting Graves disease. Points from the study as a whole: The study found persistent patients shared more public clonotypes (approximately 2,700) than new patients (roughly 880).

This clonotype occurred many times. No antigen is known for it. The CDR3 runs to 13 residues. The germline gives CDR1 SGHDT, CDR2 YYEEEE. The ends were cut back, 2 bases at V and 5 bases at J, with 11 bases in the middle. Time point defined: newly diagnosed GD, antithyroid drugs for less than 3 months. PBMCs provided the RNA from which the TCR library was made. Arm-PCR with iRepertoire HTBI primers amplified the CDR3 regions for these TCR beta libraries. TCRdb passed the multiplex PCR reads through MiXCR, listing each CDR3 protein once. The sample has 350,000 to 500,000 distinct CDR3 sequences; about 15% are singletons. The data also belong to a second study, concerning T cells in Graves' hyperthyroidism and ophthalmopathy.

This specimen was peripheral blood mononuclear cells (PBMCs), taken at new diagnosis, from a patient treated with antithyroid drugs. The rearrangement links TRBV5-6 to TRBJ2-7, with D unresolved. This TCR derives from a woman aged 45-65 years with Graves disease. The CDR3 nucleotides read TGTGCCAGCAGCTTACAACAGCAGGACGAGCAGTACTTC. It specifies CASSLQQQDEQYF.